The 9 T cell receptor beta chains in this list originate from one sample, sequenced in a study of T-cell reconstitution after alpha-beta-depleted transplantation in children listed by TCRdb under 2016. Reading the label with the study, this specimen's treatment or condition is: allogeneic hematopoietic cell transplantation with graft depleted of TCRalphabeta T cells and CD19 B cells. Libraries were made using PCR. Sequencing used an Illumina HiSeq 2500. TCR libraries were prepared with molecular barcoding, using unique molecular identifiers to normalize TCRbeta repertoire quantification. TCRdb passed the public sequencing reads through fastp at Q25 and MiXCR, retaining productive beta sequences. Every CDR3 protein is listed once, alongside the most common genes and DNA of its rows. The sample includes about 500,000 distinct CDR3 sequences, with over 10% observed a single time. The ten largest clones add up to around 15% of the sample.

Sequencing was performed on PBMCs, mostly from graft donor cells, taken 180 days after TCRalphabeta/CD19-depleted stem cell transplant. The receptors were gathered from a female patient between 2 and 15 years old who had a stem cell transplant for aplastic anemia, so the T cells may come from the graft donor.

This sequence joins TRBV29-1 and TRBJ2-3; TRBD1 agrees at 7 bases. Germline loops: CDR1 SQVTM, CDR2 ANQGSEA. J gave up 6 bases and V 0 bases, and 3 bases lay outside the gene matches. The CDR3 totals 13 residues. The CDR3 DNA follows: TGCAGCGTTGAAGACCCCAGGGGGGATACGCAGTATTTT. Amino acid sequence: CSVEDPRGDTQYF.

This clonotype was observed a few times. The V call is TRBV5-1, the J call TRBJ2-7, with 7 bases fitting TRBD1. The junction had 11 bases not matched to a gene; V was cut back by 7 bases and J by 4 bases. This CDR3 is 14 amino acids long. Germline values: CDR1 SGHRS, CDR2 YFSETQ. The CDR3 loop is CASSGQTSLYEQYV. CDR3 DNA: TGCGCCAGCTCGGGACAGACTTCCCTGTACGAGCAGTACGTC.

The V call is TRBV18, the J call TRBJ1-3; unclear D gene. The germline gives CDR1 KGHSH, CDR2 LQKENI. This CDR3 region has 16 residues. V was shortened by 5 bases and J by 0 bases, with 14 bases between the two germline ends. The CDR3 bases are TGTGCCAGCTCATTCGGGTCGCCTCCCTCTGGAAACACCATATATTTT. Translated, it gives CASSFGSPPSGNTIYF. The full variable domain, completed using reference TRBV18 and TRBJ1-3, is NAGVMQNPRHLVRRRGQEARLRCSPMKGHSHVYWYRQLPEEGLKFMVYLQKENIIDESGMPKERFSAEFPKEGPSILRIQQVVRGDSAAYFCASSFGSPPSGNTIYFGEGSWLTVV.

The chain links TRBV6-2 or TRBV6-3 to TRBJ2-2, with TRBD2 as a possible D gene (5 bases). This CDR3 comprises 14 residues. Germline CDR1 reads MNHEY; CDR2 reads SVGEGT. Trimming shortened V by 5 bases and J by 4 bases, and 11 bases separated the two germline ends. CDR3: CASSTRLSTGELFF. CDR3 nucleotides: TGTGCCAGCAGTACCCGACTATCCACCGGGGAGCTGTTTTTT.

This clonotype was observed a handful of times. The CDR3 DNA sequence: TGTGCCATCAGTGACCCGGGACTAGCCTACGAGCAGTACGTC. It is translated as CAISDPGLAYEQYV. The chain recombines TRBV10-3 with TRBJ2-7, with 8 bases that match TRBD2. Per germline, CDR1 ENHRY and CDR2 SYGVKD. The CDR3 is 14 residues long. J was trimmed by 2 bases and V by 3 bases; bases with no gene match: 3.

The V call is TRBV15, the J call TRBJ2-1; D tentatively fits TRBD1 or TRBD2 (5 bases each). This CDR3 has 15 amino acids. V lost 0 bases to trimming and J lost 9 bases, with 15 bases between them. Germline V CDR1 and CDR2: LNHNV, YYDKDF (reference sequence). For the CDR3, the DNA is TGTGCCACCAGCAGAGATCGGGACCCCTCGTCTGAGCAGTTCTTC. The encoded protein is CATSRDRDPSSEQFF.

The chain uses TRBV5-1 and TRBJ1-1; D not resolved. V lost 0 bases to trimming and J lost 8 bases, with 17 bases between them. The CDR3 has 15 amino acids. Looked up from germline, CDR1 is SGHRS and CDR2 is YFSETQ. The CDR3 sequence is CASSLAYTAGREAFF. CDR3 DNA sequence: TGCGCCAGCAGCTTGGCCTACACGGCTGGGAGGGAAGCTTTCTTT.

V and J are TRBV18 and TRBJ1-1; D gene unclear. Deletions cut 3 bases from V and 4 bases from J, with 12 bases between. This CDR3 contains 14 residues. Germline CDR1 is KGHSH and CDR2 is LQKENI. CDR3 sequence reads: CASSPKAEITEAFF. The CDR3, as DNA: TGTGCCAGCTCACCGAAGGCCGAAATCACTGAAGCTTTCTTT.

Of note for this clonotype: Since the CDR3 does not end with the conserved phenylalanine or tryptophan, this likely comes from a read error. It is unclear where the CDR3 begins or ends on the DNA, so no DNA is shown, and the CDR3 is as TCRdb lists it. CDR3: CASSQVLGGTVRI. This chain connects TRBV4-3 to TRBJ2-5; the DNA was not compared with TRBD1, the D call given in the table. CDR1 is LGHNA, CDR2 YSLEER, per germline. Counting both end residues, the CDR3 totals 13 amino acids.